These T cell receptor beta chains were read from a single sample in a study of cytomegalovirus exposure and HLA in healthy donors. Assay: immunoSEQ multiplex PCR; the TCRdb copy retains only in-frame clones and omits some. This table holds about 32,000 clones. Sequencing was carried out using PBMCs. The receptors shown here come from a female donor in good health and CMV-seronegative. CDR3s include the opening cysteine and the closing phenylalanine or tryptophan. A D gene is named only where the DNA matches it firmly. Clone size is stated in some rows and not others, as once, few, many or a class when expanded.

j_call clone_size d_call v_call cdr3_length cdr3_nt cdr3_aa
TRBJ2-1 - TRBD1 TRBV29-1 12 TGCAGCGGTGGACAGGGGGCTAGTGAGCAGTTCTTC CSGGQGASEQFF
TRBJ1-1 - TRBD1 TRBV20-1 11 TGCAGTGCCGGACAGGGAAGAGCGGCTTTCTTT CSAGQGRAAFF
TRBJ1-2 - TRBD1 TRBV28 13 TGTGCCAGCAGTGACAGGGTGCACTATGGCTACACCTTC CASSDRVHYGYTF
TRBJ2-7 - TRBD1 TRBV5-6 15 TGTGCCAGCAGTCAAGGGACAGGGGTTACGTACGAGCAGTACTTC CASSQGTGVTYEQYF
TRBJ1-5 - - TRBV6-1 15 TGTGCCAGCAGTCCCCAGGGGTCTCGCAATCAGCCCCAGCATTTT CASSPQGSRNQPQHF
TRBJ1-3 - - TRBV6-1 15 TGTGCCAGCAGTCCTACAGCCTTTTCTGGAAACACCATATATTTT CASSPTAFSGNTIYF
TRBJ2-7 - - TRBV5-6 12 TGTGCCAGCAGTCAGGACAGATACGAGCAGTACTTC CASSQDRYEQYF
TRBJ1-6 - - TRBV10-2 14 TGCGCCAGCTTGAGACAGCCTCCCAATTCACCCCTCCACTTT CASLRQPPNSPLHF
TRBJ1-2 - TRBD1 TRBV14 13 TGTGCCAGCAGCCAGGGGACAGCTTATGGCTACACCTTC CASSQGTAYGYTF
TRBJ2-3 - - TRBV28 17 TGTGCCAGCAATCAGGGTGAATTTCGCTTGGGCACAGATACGCAGTATTTT CASNQGEFRLGTDTQYF
TRBJ1-1 - - TRBV13 13 TGTGCCAGCAGCCAACAGGGTCGTGCTGAAGCTTTCTTT CASSQQGRAEAFF
TRBJ1-4 - - TRBV5-6 14 TGTGCCAGCAGCTTACTTGCGGCGAATGAAAAACTGTTTTTT CASSLLAANEKLFF
TRBJ1-1 - - TRBV6-5 14 TGTGCCAGCAGTTACGCGACAGCGAGCACTGAAGCTTTCTTT CASSYATASTEAFF
TRBJ1-1 - - TRBV10-3 13 TGTGCCACCAAAGGGGCCTCTAACACTGAAGCTTTCTTT CATKGASNTEAFF
TRBJ2-5 - - TRBV9 14 TGTGCCAGCAGCGTAGAGGACAGCAAAGAGACCCAGTACTTC CASSVEDSKETQYF
TRBJ2-7 - TRBD2 TRBV4-3 16 TGCGCCAGCAGCCAGTCGACTAGCGGGCTTCCCTACGAGCAGTACTTC CASSQSTSGLPYEQYF
TRBJ2-1 medium-sized - TRBV6-4 12 TGTGCCAGCAGTGACAGCTGGAATGAGCAGTTCTTC CASSDSWNEQFF
TRBJ2-5 - - TRBV19 14 TGTGCCAGTAGTATGGGGGCAGGGGTGGAGACCCAGTACTTC CASSMGAGVETQYF
TRBJ2-3 - TRBD2 TRBV5-6 17 TGTGCCAGCAGCAGGGCTAGCGGGGGGATAAACACAGATACGCAGTATTTT CASSRASGGINTDTQYF
TRBJ2-5 - - TRBV11-2 16 TGTGCCAGCAGCTTGGGTGAGGCCGGACTGCAAGAGACCCAGTACTTC CASSLGEAGLQETQYF
TRBJ2-7 - TRBD1 TRBV7-7 16 TGTGCCAGCAGCCTTGACGCGGGACAGGGGACGGGCGAGCAGTACTTC CASSLDAGQGTGEQYF
TRBJ1-2 - TRBD1 TRBV10-2 13 TGCGCCAGCACCAGTGACAGGGGAACTAGCTACACCTTC CASTSDRGTSYTF
TRBJ2-2 - - TRBV18 15 TGTGCCAGCTCACGGATAGCGGAGCTCACCGGGGAGCTGTTTTTT CASSRIAELTGELFF
TRBJ1-1 - - TRBV5-7 12 TGTGCCAGCAGCTCAGGGGACACTGAAGCTTTCTTT CASSSGDTEAFF
TRBJ1-1 - TRBD1 TRBV7-9 16 TGTGCCAGCAGCTTAGGAGGGACAGTCATGAACACTGAAGCTTTCTTT CASSLGGTVMNTEAFF
TRBJ2-7 - - TRBV19 14 TGTGCCAGTAGTCTCCGACTCTCAGGGCACGAGCAGTACTTC CASSLRLSGHEQYF
TRBJ1-5 - TRBD1 TRBV13 15 TGTGCCAGCAGCTTAGGGACAGGGGGCAATCAGCCCCAGCATTTT CASSLGTGGNQPQHF
TRBJ1-2 - - TRBV18 14 TGTGCCAGCTCACCACAAACAGGGTTGAGGGGCTACACCTTC CASSPQTGLRGYTF
TRBJ2-1 - - TRBV4-2 12 TGTGCCAGCAGCCAAGGAGGGAGTGAGCAGTTCTTC CASSQGGSEQFF
TRBJ1-2 - - TRBV18 15 TGTGCCAGCTCACCATTAGAGGAGATTAACTATGGCTACACCTTC CASSPLEEINYGYTF
TRBJ1-4 - TRBD1 TRBV6-5 14 TGTGCCAGCAGTGAGACAGGGGGGCGTGAAAAACTGTTTTTT CASSETGGREKLFF
TRBJ2-7 - - TRBV28 13 TGTGCCAGCAGTTTTACAGGCACCTACGAGCAGTACTTC CASSFTGTYEQYF
TRBJ1-3 - - TRBV12-5 16 TGTGCTAGTGGCAGGGCGGGGGGTTTCGGTGGAAACACCATATATTTT CASGRAGGFGGNTIYF
TRBJ1-1 - TRBD1 TRBV5-5 15 TGTGCCAGCAGCGATACCGGGACAGCGAGCATTAGAGCTTTCTTT CASSDTGTASIRAFF
TRBJ1-1 - - TRBV2 17 TGTGCCAGCAGTGAAGCCCAACCGGGACTGAGGGACACTGAAGCTTTCTTT CASSEAQPGLRDTEAFF
TRBJ2-7 - TRBD1 TRBV4-3 14 TGCGCCAGCAGCCTGGTGGGTACAGGGGTCGAGCAGTACTTC CASSLVGTGVEQYF
TRBJ2-5 - - TRBV5-1 14 TGCGCCAGCACCCAACTTAGCCATGGAGAGACCCAGTACTTC CASTQLSHGETQYF
TRBJ1-1 - - TRBV4-1 14 TGCGCCAGCACCCGAGGGGACATGAACACTGAAGCTTTCTTT CASTRGDMNTEAFF
TRBJ2-3 - TRBD1 TRBV5-1 15 TGCGCCAGCAGCTTCCTCGGACAGGGGGGAGATACGCAGTATTTT CASSFLGQGGDTQYF